The clone carrying this T cell receptor beta chain has only a few counts. The antigen is unknown. The authors prepared the TCRbeta library with unique molecular identifiers. MiXCR, applied by TCRdb to the PCR reads, yields one record per CDR3 protein. The data show 610,000 or so distinct CDR3 sequences, over 20% seen once. V lost 5 bases to trimming and J lost 4 bases, with 11 bases between them. There are 13 residues in the CDR3. The data belong to a study of T-cell reconstitution after alpha-beta-depleted transplantation in children. Study-level results: Several hundred rapidly expanded clones from non-depleted graft cells reportedly supplied alpha-beta T cells about two months post-transplant. Surviving recipient cells, namely T cells and thymic progenitors, were the source of high day-60 TCRbeta diversity in some patients.

This material consisted of PBMCs, taken before TCRalphabeta/CD19-depleted stem cell transplant. The chain is built from TRBV12-3 or TRBV12-4 and TRBJ1-1; weak D call: TRBD1 (5 bases). The sequence came from a boy younger than two with Wiskott-Aldrich syndrome, due to receive a stem cell transplant. CDR3 residues: CASSPPGGTEAFF. CDR3 nucleotide sequence: TGTGCCAGCAGTCCTCCGGGGGGCACTGAAGCTTTCTTT.